This TCR beta chain stems from a study of cytomegalovirus exposure and HLA in healthy donors. Whole-study findings and limits: Specificity for CMV antigens was confirmed in vitro for a few of the CMV-associated chains.

The PCR had 60 Vbeta and 13 Jbeta primers. Sequencing was performed with immunoSEQ multiplex PCR; in TCRdb, only in-frame clones are kept and a portion is missing. The data hold just over 150,000 clones, with approximately 82% observed a single time. Concerning this clone: No antigen is known for it.

V shed 3 bases and J shed 6 bases, with 8 bases lying between them. Germline loops: CDR1 LNHDA, CDR2 SQIVND (reference sequence). This CDR3 has 12 amino acids. Every donor was a healthy person donating bone marrow. This TCR derives from a man between 50 and 59 years old in good health and CMV-seropositive. Material for sequencing was PBMCs. The chain uses TRBV19 and TRBJ1-2, with D hard to call. Here the CDR3 DNA reads TGTGCCAGTAGTATTTACGGAGATGGCTACACCTTC. Encoded protein: CASSIYGDGYTF.